Included here is one T cell receptor beta chain sequence, with context. Its antigen is not known. The data were taken from a study of cytomegalovirus exposure and HLA in healthy donors. Study in general: From donors who were HLA-typed, an early data release held 70 million to 90 million unique TCRs.

With V trimmed by 5 bases and J by 4 bases, 7 bases remained unmatched. The CDR3 length is 14 residues. The germline V gene has CDR1 MNHEY and CDR2 SMNVEV (reference sequence). With 60 Vbeta and 13 Jbeta primers, the PCR was carried out. This table comes from immunoSEQ multiplex PCR, and its TCRdb copy is limited to in-frame clones, with some not included. The data show 150,000 to 200,000 clones, roughly 9.4% seen once. Whole-study results and caveats: A previous analysis found most TCR beta V segments productive roughly 90% or roughly 30% of the time. Trimming of TCR beta V- and J-genes showed a link, identified in a later analysis, to a missense DCLRE1C variant.

The chain links TRBV27 to TRBJ1-2, with 7 bases lining up with TRBD1. The sample comprised PBMCs. The sequence came from a woman in her twenties or thirties in good health and CMV-seropositive. The CDR3 nucleotides are TGTGCCAGCAGTCCGGGGACAGTTCGCTATGGCTACACCTTC. This codes for CASSPGTVRYGYTF.